What follows is one TCR beta chain and its context. The target antigen is unknown. This record belongs to a study of shared clonotypes between healthy human individuals. Study as a whole: The donor pool was made up of a couple of women and three men aged 18 to 49. General study points: An expected dependence of interdonor clonotype sharing on sequencing depth was noted. Rarefaction exposed incomplete sorted-subset sequencing despite large depth.

Here immunoSEQ multiplex PCR was the method, and the copy in TCRdb shows in-frame clones only, minus some. The sample carries about 2,200,000 clones, 90% to 95% recorded once. Naive CD8 cells were CD45RO-negative, positively selected for CCR7, excluding terminally differentiated effector memory CD45RA+ cells. Trimming cost V 2 bases and J 3 bases; bases outside gene matches: 16. This CDR3 comprises 21 residues. The germline CDR1 and CDR2 sequences are MNHEY and SMNVEV (reference sequence). This sequence was found in a man between 18 and 29 years old in good health. Some clones in this sample may be carry-over from other donors' samples. Sequenced: naive CD8+ T cells from PBMCs. The V and J genes are TRBV27 and TRBJ2-7; 16 bases fit TRBD2. The CDR3 nucleotides read TGTGCCAGCAGTTTAATCGGGACTCAGGGACTAGCGGGAGGGCCGGACTACGAGCAGTACTTC. Translation gives CASSLIGTQGLAGGPDYEQYF.